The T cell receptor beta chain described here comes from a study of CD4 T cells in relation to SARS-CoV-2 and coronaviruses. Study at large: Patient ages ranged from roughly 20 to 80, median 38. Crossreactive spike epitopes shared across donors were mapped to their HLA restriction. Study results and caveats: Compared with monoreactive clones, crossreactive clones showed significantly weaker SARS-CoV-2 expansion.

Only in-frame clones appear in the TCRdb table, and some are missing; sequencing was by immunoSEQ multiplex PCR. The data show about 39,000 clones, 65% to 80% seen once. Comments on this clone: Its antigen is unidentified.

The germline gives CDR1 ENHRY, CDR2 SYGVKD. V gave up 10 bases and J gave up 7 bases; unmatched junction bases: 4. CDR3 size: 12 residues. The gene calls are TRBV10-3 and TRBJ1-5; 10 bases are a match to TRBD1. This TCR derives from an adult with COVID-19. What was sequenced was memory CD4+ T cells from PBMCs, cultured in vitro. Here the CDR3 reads CATGTGDQPQHF. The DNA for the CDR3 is TGTGCCACCGGGACAGGGGACCAGCCCCAGCATTTT.